This entry features one T cell receptor (beta chain) sequence. There is no known antigen for this receptor. No much larger clonotype is one base removed from it; base qualities were not supplied. The data stem from a study of cytomegalovirus exposure and HLA in healthy donors (TCRdb year 2017). Regarding the complete study: In an earlier analysis of 587 of the donors, 250 to 350 Gb of sequence data and just under 120 million unique TCR beta sequences from roughly 190 million T cells were reported. An earlier analysis of fewer than 700 of the donors applied high-throughput TCR beta sequencing to assess whether each TCR beta V gene segment acted as functional or pseudogenic. Donor age, sex, ethnicity and CMV serostatus were compiled alongside the repertoire data. The study combined high-throughput TCR immunosequencing, statistical association of individual TCRs with disease status, and machine learning to predict cytomegalovirus infection status. In a later analysis, previously published TCR beta repertoires from 666 donors were re-analyzed and high-resolution HLA genotyping was added so that TCR occurrence patterns could be studied. Among a few hundred genotyped donors of the cohort, an average of approximately 230,000 unique TCR beta nucleotide sequences were sequenced per donor, roughly a sixth of them non-productive. Besides the first cohort of around 700 subjects, a separate validation cohort made up of roughly 120 different subjects was used. Roughly 5 DR-DQ haplotypes were handled as single units for association and clustering, since linkage in the cohort was strong. An early release that covered more than 550 HLA-typed donors contained approximately 300 gigabases of sequencing data and about 84 million unique TCR sequences. Of the 350 to 450 genotyped donors, more than 75% were placed in the genetic ancestry cluster associated with self-reported Caucasian donors. A later genetic analysis took genome-wide SNP genotypes for 398 of the 666 donors and used that subset as a discovery cohort. The later analysis used no new phenotypic data to find candidate immune exposures, relying instead on TCR beta sequences and their occurrence across donors. Every repertoire in the discovery cohort had been generated on one and the same sequencing platform. Typing coverage differed by locus: A, B, C, DRB1 and DQB1 were typed in roughly 629-630 donors, DQA1 in 522, DPA1 in approximately 610, and DPB1 in 400 to 490. The aim of the study was to test whether cataloging public T cell receptors could identify signatures of past pathogen exposure. Both class I and class II loci were covered by HLA typing, at four-digit resolution. The study profiled the T cell repertoires of about 640 subjects by immunosequencing and related them to cytomegalovirus serostatus. Results the study describes overall, beyond this receptor: According to a later genetic analysis, donors in an Asian-associated ancestry cluster had fewer N-insertions in productive TCRs than the approximately 670-donor mean. A later genetic analysis associated a missense DCLRE1C variant with V-gene and J-gene trimming of TCR beta chains, and an independent cohort replicated the association. When HLA alleles, especially DR and DQ, strongly co-occurred, attributing TCR associations to individual alleles was difficult. Cytomegalovirus status was reported to be diagnosed by the classifier with high specificity and sensitivity in both the original and validation cohorts. Only TCR beta chains were sequenced in this cohort, and the absence of alpha or paired-chain data limited detectable features. A later analysis associated about 16,000 TCR beta sequences with specific HLA alleles at a false discovery rate of 0.05. The only immune exposure information available for the cohort was CMV serostatus. Correlated functional status among segregating V segments might be attributable to linkage disequilibrium, but an unknown experimental factor could not be ruled out. A further reported finding was that TCR beta sequences accurately predicted the HLA-A and HLA-B alleles for most subjects in the first cohort. Some IMGT-functional V segments, including TRBV6-2 and TRBV6-3, could not be told apart with the 87-base-pair reads, so those segments were excluded. HLA typing was unavailable for some donors at each locus, so association tests used only the typed subset. In vitro tests confirmed that three of the cytomegalovirus-associated TCR beta chains recognize cytomegalovirus antigens. A later analysis found that most CMV-associated TCR beta chains appeared HLA-restricted, with HLA associations seemingly driven largely by CMV exposure. While some public TCRs were present in many individuals, most TCR sequences turned up only very rarely across donors. Sequencing depth was assumed to be roughly uniform across donors in the presence/absence analyses, though that assumption may not hold. An earlier analysis of approximately 500 of the donors showed that most TCR beta V segments appeared in productive rearrangements either about 90% or about 30% of the time, which broadly matched IMGT annotations. A cluster of highly shared sequence variants was judged likely to represent a technical artifact of the sequencing pipeline. The study gave a list of under 200 TCR beta chains associated with cytomegalovirus. A later analysis found that TCR association rates varied across HLA loci, with DRB1 alleles showing the most associated TCRs and HLA-C alleles the fewest. Because counts were too low, roughly 17 rarely observed V segments, including chromosome 9 orphons, were left out of the earlier analysis of a few hundred of the donors. In a later analysis, HLA-associated TCR beta chains showed more clonal expansion and lower generation probabilities than non-associated chains that were equally common. Several of the top co-occurrence clusters appeared to be linked to parvovirus B19, influenza, CMV and Epstein-Barr virus, according to a later analysis. The authors suggested that the approach could potentially be generalized to other disease states and immunological phenotypes.

The cohort consisted of approximately 690 healthy bone marrow donors. Cohort members were all nominally healthy when sampled, although unrecorded immune exposures were likely present. The donor was CMV seronegative and was included in the group of a few hundred seronegative cohort members. Each donor provided a peripheral blood sample, and peripheral blood mononuclear cells were used for TCR beta sequencing. The Qiagen DNeasy Blood Extraction Kit was used to extract genomic DNA from the blood cell samples. Receptor amplification or capture employed the immunoSEQ multiplex PCR assay. For the multiplex PCR, a mixture combining 60 forward primers for TCR Vbeta segments and 13 reverse primers for TCR Jbeta segments was used. The CDR3 region of rearranged TCR beta genes was amplified from genomic DNA with a multiplex PCR assay. The Illumina HiSeq System was used to sequence the amplified TCR beta libraries as 87-base-pair reads. As for the authors' bioinformatics: A later analysis tallied roughly 76 million unique TCR beta chains across the 700 or so repertoires, and around 9.9 million of those chains were shared by two or more donors. A nearest-neighbor algorithm error-corrected the raw reads and collapsed the reads into unique sequences, merging closely related sequences to remove PCR and sequencing errors. Alignment of CDR3 sequences to IMGT reference sequences was used to assign V, D and J gene segments. For a sequence to be retained, a match of at least six nucleotides to both a V gene segment and a J gene segment was required. Rearrangements were classified as productive when the CDR3 lacked stop codons and remained in frame with V and J, and all other rearrangements were classified as non-productive. CDR3 was defined according to IMGT convention as the region running from the second conserved V-encoded cysteine to the conserved J-encoded phenylalanine. Sequences without an unambiguous match to a single V gene segment were excluded from the earlier analysis of about 640 of the donors. An earlier analysis of under 750 of the donors called V segments functional above 56.7% productive rearrangements and segregating when the between-donor standard deviation exceeded 5%. A statistical classification framework was built for diagnosing cytomegalovirus status from the catalog of TCR beta chain sequences. A later analysis assigned V and J genes by comparing TCR nucleotide sequences with IMGT/GENE-DB human TR gene sequences. A later analysis assigned CDR3 sequences and most-parsimonious VDJ recombination scenarios with the TCRdist pipeline. In a later analysis, each TCR beta chain was defined by its CDR3 amino acid sequence together with its V-gene family, and reads lacking a unique V-gene family were excluded. A later analysis removed roughly 590 highly shared, low-generation-probability nucleotide sequences to deal with suspected cross-contamination and a sequencing artifact. For each public chain, a later analysis derived a clonal expansion index from normalized ranks of inferred template counts within each repertoire. Generation probabilities in a later analysis came from a VDJ recombination model fitted to out-of-frame rearrangements, and those results were checked against IGoR. In a later analysis, hypergeometric tests were used to score TCR-TCR, TCR-HLA and TCR-CMV co-occurrence, with a repertoire-size bias correction applied to TCR pairs. In a later analysis, false discovery rates were estimated by permuting HLA or CMV assignments 20 times. A later analysis grouped co-occurring TCRs with DBSCAN, adding TCRdist sequence similarity when clustering within HLA-allele-positive subsets. For co-occurrence clustering, repertoires with fewer than 30,000 or more than 120,000 public chains were excluded, along with roughly 5 repertoires with anomalous nucleotide sharing. The table was pulled from immuneACCESS by TCRdb, which kept in-frame rearrangements only. Such tables lose some clones; where checked, under half of the loss comes from unresolved V genes, and the rest has no known cause. V and J calls and clone size are copied from that table; D and trimming were computed from the DNA. The sample table shows some 160,000 clones, and around 73% are seen once. Approximately 1.5% of the sample comes from the top ten.

Sequences GTSNPN (CDR1) and SVGIG (CDR2) are obtained from the germline V gene (reference sequence). Ends trimmed: V by 2 bases, J by 8 bases; bases unmatched to a gene: 7. The CDR3 starts with the cysteine, ends with the phenylalanine, and has 14 residues. Only the CDR3 region is kept as DNA, spanning 42 bases read in frame from base 1. The V and J genes are TRBV30 and TRBJ2-1; 9 central nucleotides agree with TRBD2. The source is a male donor in good health and CMV-seronegative. The sample comprised PBMCs. The CDR3 corresponds to CAWSFSGGRDEQFF. The DNA reads as follows: TGTGCCTGGAGTTTTAGCGGGGGAAGGGATGAGCAGTTCTTC.